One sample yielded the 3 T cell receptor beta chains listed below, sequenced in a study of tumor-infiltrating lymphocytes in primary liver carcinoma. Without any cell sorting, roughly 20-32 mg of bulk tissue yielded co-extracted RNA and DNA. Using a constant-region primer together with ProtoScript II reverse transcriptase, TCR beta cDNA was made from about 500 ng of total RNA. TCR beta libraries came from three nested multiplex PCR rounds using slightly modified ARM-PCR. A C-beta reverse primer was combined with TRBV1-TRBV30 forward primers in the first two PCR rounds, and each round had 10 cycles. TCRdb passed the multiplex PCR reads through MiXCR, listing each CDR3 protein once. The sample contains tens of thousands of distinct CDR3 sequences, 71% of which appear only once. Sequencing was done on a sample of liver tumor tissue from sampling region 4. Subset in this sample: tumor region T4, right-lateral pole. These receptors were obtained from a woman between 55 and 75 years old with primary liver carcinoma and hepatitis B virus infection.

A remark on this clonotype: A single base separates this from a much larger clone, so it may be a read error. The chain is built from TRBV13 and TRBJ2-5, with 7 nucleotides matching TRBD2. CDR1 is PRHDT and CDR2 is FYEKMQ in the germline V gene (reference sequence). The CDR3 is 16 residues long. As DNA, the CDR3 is TGTACCAGCAGCTTATATTTAGCGGGCAGCCAAGAGACCCAGTACTTC. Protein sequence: CTSSLYLAGSQETQYF.

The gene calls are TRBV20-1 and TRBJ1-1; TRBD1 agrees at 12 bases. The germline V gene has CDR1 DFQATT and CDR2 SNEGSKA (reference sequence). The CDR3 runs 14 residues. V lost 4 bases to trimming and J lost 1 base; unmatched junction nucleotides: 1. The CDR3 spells CSAMGQGANTEAFF. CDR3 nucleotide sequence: TGCAGTGCTATGGGACAGGGGGCGAACACTGAAGCTTTCTTT.

The DNA for the CDR3 is TGTGCCAGCAGTGATAGTGATAACACTGAAGCTTTCTTT. Translating it yields CASSDSDNTEAFF. The rearrangement links TRBV6-1 to TRBJ1-1; no firm D call. CDR3 length equals 13 residues. Trimming removed 3 bases from V and 2 bases from J, with 7 bases in between. Germline CDR1 and CDR2: MNHNS and SASEGT.